This T cell receptor beta chain was identified in a study of blood T cell repertoires in COVID-19. Across the whole study: T cells, B-cell-depleted T cells, or PBMCs provided the cDNA or gDNA that served as material.

In the original processing: From reference gene primer amplification, estimates of nucleated cell counts were derived. The data were produced by immunoSEQ multiplex PCR, yet TCRdb's version contains in-frame clones alone and is incomplete. V and J calls and clone size are copied from that table; D and trimming were computed from the DNA. The sample lists about 120,000 clones; more than 80% were seen once. This clone was detected once. Germline V CDR1 and CDR2: MGHRA, YSYEKL. V gave up 1 base and J gave up 1 base; unmatched junction bases: 7. This CDR3 is built from 18 residues. Patients in Seattle were enrolled during active infection, then followed longitudinally.

The receptor was derived from a woman aged 55-75 years with COVID-19, enrolled during active disease. Sample: peripheral blood. This chain connects TRBV4-1 to TRBJ2-6, with TRBD1 matching over 7 bases. The CDR3 here is CASSQGDSYASGANVLTF. In DNA form, the CDR3 reads TGCGCCAGCAGCCAAGGGGACAGCTACGCTTCTGGGGCCAACGTCCTGACTTTC.